This T cell receptor (beta chain) derives from a study of blood T cell repertoires in COVID-19. Overall study context: Italy, Spain and the United States were the sources of the convalescent and acute COVID-19 samples.

CDR1 KGHDR and CDR2 SFDVKD come from the germline V gene. J lost 7 bases, V lost 3 bases, and 9 bases had no gene match. CDR3 size: 15 residues. Measured with immunoSEQ multiplex PCR; TCRdb has only the in-frame clones, and not every one. The table includes about 160,000 clones, less than 85% detected once. The rearrangement joins TRBV24-1 to TRBJ2-7, with 9 bases matching TRBD1. The specimen was peripheral blood. This receptor was obtained from a woman between 35 and 50 years old with COVID-19, enrolled during active disease. This CDR3 is CATSDPTGGKGEQYF. CDR3 nucleotides: TGTGCCACCAGTGATCCTACAGGGGGCAAGGGTGAGCAGTACTTC.